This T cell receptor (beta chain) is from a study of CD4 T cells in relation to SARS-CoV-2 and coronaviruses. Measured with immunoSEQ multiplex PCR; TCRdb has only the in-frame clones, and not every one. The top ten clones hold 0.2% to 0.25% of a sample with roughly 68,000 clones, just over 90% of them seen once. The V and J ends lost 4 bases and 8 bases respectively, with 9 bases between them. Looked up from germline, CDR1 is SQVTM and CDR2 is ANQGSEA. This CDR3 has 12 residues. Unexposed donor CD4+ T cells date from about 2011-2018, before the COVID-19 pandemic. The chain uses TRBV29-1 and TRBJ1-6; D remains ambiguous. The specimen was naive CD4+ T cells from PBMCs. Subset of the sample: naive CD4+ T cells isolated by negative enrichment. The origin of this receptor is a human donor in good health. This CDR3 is CSVGGPDSPLHF. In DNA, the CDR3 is TGCAGCGTTGGCGGTCCGGATTCACCCCTCCACTTT.